Presented here are 23 T cell receptor beta chains from one specimen sequenced in a study of cytomegalovirus exposure and HLA in healthy donors. This PCR relied on a set of 60 Vbeta primers and 13 Jbeta primers. The method was immunoSEQ multiplex PCR; TCRdb's version includes in-frame clones alone and lacks a portion of them. The data show 150,000 to 200,000 clones, with about four fifths seen just once and about 1.7% held by the top ten. The sequenced material came from PBMCs. All receptors derive from a young woman in good health and CMV-seronegative.

The chain combines TRBV10-1 with TRBJ2-1; 13 bases fit TRBD2. With 3 bases clipped from V and 5 bases from J, the junction kept 7 bases outside the gene matches. Germline V gene sequence: CDR1 WNHNN, CDR2 SYGVQD (reference sequence). This CDR3 spans 17 amino acids. In DNA, the CDR3 is TGCGCCAGCAGTGACCCGGGGACTAGCGGGATGGACAATGAGCAGTTCTTC. This sequence encodes CASSDPGTSGMDNEQFF.

The chain recombines TRBV6-5 with TRBJ1-2, with D tentatively TRBD1 (6 bases). Trimming took off 6 bases at V and 3 bases at J, with 11 bases between the two ends. Per the germline V gene, CDR1 is MNHEY and CDR2 is SVGAGI. This CDR3 has 13 amino acids. This CDR3 is CASSPNRDYGYTF. The CDR3 region has the DNA TGTGCCAGCAGCCCGAACAGGGACTATGGCTACACCTTC.

The chain uses TRBV4-2 and TRBJ2-1; TRBD1 might be the D (6 bases). Germline CDR1 reads LGHNA; CDR2 reads YNFKEQ. This CDR3 contains 12 residues. With 8 bases removed from V and 4 bases from J, the gap between germline ends came to 9 bases. CDR3 in amino acids: CASSDRYNEQFF. The DNA of the CDR3 is TGTGCCAGCTCCGACAGGTACAATGAGCAGTTCTTC.

The CDR3 is CASRLDVENTEAFF. CDR3 nucleotide sequence: TGTGCCAGCCGCTTAGATGTCGAAAACACTGAAGCTTTCTTT. The chain has TRBV6-1 and TRBJ1-1; D gene uncertain. Trimming left V 8 bases short and J 2 bases short, with 15 bases between. Germline CDR1 MNHNS, CDR2 SASEGT. There are 14 residues in the CDR3.

This clone has only one observation. This chain joins TRBV11-3 and TRBJ1-2; 12 nucleotides align to TRBD1. The CDR3 extends over 18 amino acids. Germline V gives CDR1 SGHNT, CDR2 YENEEA. With V trimmed by 0 bases and J by 2 bases, 7 bases remained unmatched. The CDR3 loop is CASSLDGTGGEGNYGYTF. The CDR3 coding sequence is TGTGCCAGCAGCTTAGATGGGACAGGGGGCGAAGGGAACTATGGCTACACCTTC.

In its sample, this clone was seen a few times. The rearrangement links TRBV7-9 to TRBJ1-1; perhaps TRBD1 as D (5 bases). Germline CDR1 SEHNR, CDR2 FQNEAQ (reference sequence). The CDR3 loop spans 12 amino acids. CDR3 amino acids: CAELGGNTEAFF. In DNA form, the CDR3 reads TGTGCAGAACTGGGGGGGAACACTGAAGCTTTCTTT.

This clone appeared a few times. This chain joins TRBV5-1 and TRBJ1-1, with TRBD1 matching over 10 bases. Trimming took 4 bases from V and 3 from J; bases not matched to a gene: 15. Germline-derived CDR1 and CDR2 are SGHRS and YFSETQ. This CDR3 is built from 18 residues. The CDR3 DNA is TGCGCCAGCAGCGCCGGGGTCACGGACAGGGGGTGGGACACTGAAGCTTTCTTT. This gives the protein CASSAGVTDRGWDTEAFF.

The chain employs TRBV28 and TRBJ2-7, with a weak D call TRBD1 (6 bases). Trimming shortened V by 2 bases and J by 2 bases, and 10 bases separated the two germline ends. The CDR3 length is 14 residues. Germline CDR1 is MDHEN and CDR2 is SYDVKM. The CDR3 loop reads CASSLGTSAYEQYF. The CDR3 DNA follows: TGTGCCAGCAGTTTAGGGACATCCGCCTACGAGCAGTACTTC.

The rearrangement uses TRBV6-6 and TRBJ2-2, with D maybe TRBD2 (5 bases). Germline V gene lookup returns CDR1 MNHNY and CDR2 SVGAGI (reference sequence). Trimming took 8 bases from V and 5 from J, leaving 15 bases between them. This CDR3 contains 14 residues. The CDR3 reads CASGEPGGTGELFF. CDR3 DNA: TGTGCCAGCGGGGAACCCGGCGGGACCGGGGAGCTGTTTTTT.

This chain links TRBV19 with TRBJ2-2; 9 positions agree with TRBD1. Germline V gives CDR1 LNHDA, CDR2 SQIVND (reference sequence). Trimming cost V 3 bases and J 6 bases; bases outside gene matches: 8. The CDR3 loop spans 16 amino acids. The CDR3 region is CASSIGRQGGAGELFF. The CDR3 DNA reads as TGTGCCAGTAGTATTGGTCGACAGGGGGGCGCCGGGGAGCTGTTTTTT.

Remarks on this clone: The identical CDR3 is also encoded by other nucleotide sequences in the sample. The rearrangement uses TRBV6-1 and TRBJ2-7; D gene uncertain. The V end lost 3 bases, the J end lost 2 bases, and 8 bases lay between the germline ends. Per the germline V gene, CDR1 is MNHNS and CDR2 is SASEGT. The CDR3 covers 13 residues. DNA for the CDR3: TGTGCCAGCAGTGATGGCACCGCCTACGAGCAGTACTTC. It encodes CASSDGTAYEQYF.

The J gene is TRBJ1-1, the V gene TRBV27; 9 bases are a match to TRBD1. CDR3 length: 17 amino acids. Per germline, CDR1 MNHEY and CDR2 SMNVEV (reference sequence). V was pared by 3 bases and J by 1 base, with 9 bases of the junction left unmatched. Here the CDR3 DNA reads TGTGCCAGCAGTTTGCTCACCCCGACAGGGGGGAACACTGAAGCTTTCTTT. Its translation is CASSLLTPTGGNTEAFF.

The chain is built from TRBV21-1 and TRBJ2-7; the listed D gene, TRBD2, was not tested against the DNA. TRBV21-1 is an annotated pseudogene. The CDR3 runs 15 residues. In DNA form, the CDR3 reads TGTGCCAGCAGACCCTGGAGCTCTAACTCCTACGAGCAGTACGTC. It translates to CASRPWSSNSYEQYV.

This chain links TRBV28 with TRBJ2-7, with 9 bases identical to TRBD1. CDR1 is MDHEN and CDR2 is SYDVKM in the germline V gene. The CDR3 loop spans 14 amino acids. V gave up 0 bases and J gave up 6 bases; unmatched junction bases: 3. As DNA, the CDR3 is TGTGCCAGCAGTTTATGGGGACAGGGTCTCGAGCAGTACTTC. Encoded protein: CASSLWGQGLEQYF.

The rearrangement uses TRBV10-1 and TRBJ1-3, with unresolved D. Trimming pared 2 bases from V and 0 bases from J, leaving 8 bases between. Germline loops: CDR1 WNHNN, CDR2 SYGVQD (reference sequence). The CDR3 consists of 15 residues. CDR3 sequence (DNA): TGCGCCAGCAGTGAGGGTGCGAGCTCTGGAAACACCATATATTTT. Its translation: CASSEGASSGNTIYF.

J is TRBJ2-3 and V is TRBV7-2; possible D gene TRBD2, 5 bases. This CDR3 is built from 17 residues. The V gene lost 0 bases and the J gene lost 2 bases, with 15 bases spanning the gap. Germline loops: CDR1 SGHTA, CDR2 FQGNSA. DNA for the CDR3: TGTGCCAGCAGCTTAGCCCTGTCGACTATCCCCACAGATACGCAGTATTTT. Translating it yields CASSLALSTIPTDTQYF.

The J gene is TRBJ1-1, the V gene TRBV4-1; no clear D. V gave up 1 base and J gave up 2 bases, with 14 bases separating them. CDR1 and CDR2 (germline): MGHRA, YSYEKL. This CDR3 has 16 amino acids. Here the CDR3 reads CASSQVPLTGNTEAFF. DNA of the CDR3: TGCGCCAGCAGCCAAGTTCCTTTGACGGGAAACACTGAAGCTTTCTTT.

The chain combines TRBV13 with TRBJ2-1; no definite D call. V was pared by 0 bases and J by 9 bases, with 9 bases between. The CDR3 totals 13 residues. Germline V lookup: CDR1 PRHDT, CDR2 FYEKMQ (reference sequence). CDR3 bases: TGTGCCAGCAGCTTAGGGCGCCTCCTTGAGCAGTTCTTC. Its translation is CASSLGRLLEQFF.

Details on this clone: The junction shows a germline mismatch at one end, possibly a read error. V is TRBV7-6 and J is TRBJ2-3; 11 bases map to TRBD2. Germline assignment: CDR1 SGHVS and CDR2 FNYEAQ. The CDR3 is 12 amino acids. CDR3 sequence reads: CASSSTSGVRHF. The CDR3 region has the DNA TGTGCCAGCAGCTCGACTAGCGGGGTTAGACATTTT.

V and J are TRBV6-5 and TRBJ1-1; perhaps TRBD1 as D (5 bases). The ends were cut back, 2 bases at V and 5 bases at J, with 15 bases in the middle. Germline V lookup: CDR1 MNHEY, CDR2 SVGAGI. The CDR3 totals 15 residues. CDR3 amino acids: CASSYLGGGGTEAFF. The CDR3 bases are TGTGCCAGCAGTTACCTGGGGGGGGGTGGGACTGAAGCTTTCTTT.

V and J are TRBV30 and TRBJ2-3, with a possible D match to TRBD2 (5 bases). Germline V gene lookup returns CDR1 GTSNPN and CDR2 SVGIG (reference sequence). The ends were cut back, 1 base at V and 0 bases at J, with 5 bases in the middle. The CDR3 covers 13 residues. DNA for the CDR3: TGTGCCTGGAGTGCGGGGAGCACAGATACGCAGTATTTT. Amino acid sequence: CAWSAGSTDTQYF.

V is TRBV7-2 and J is TRBJ1-1; D might be TRBD1 (5 bases). Trimming took off 1 base at V and 3 bases at J, with 9 bases between the two ends. This CDR3 spans 14 amino acids. Germline assignment: CDR1 SGHTA and CDR2 FQGNSA. The CDR3 DNA follows: TGTGCCAGCAGCTTAGAACGGGGGGACACTGAAGCTTTCTTT. This encodes CASSLERGDTEAFF.

This chain links TRBV30 with TRBJ2-2, with D possibly being TRBD2 (5 bases). Trimming took off 0 bases at V and 6 bases at J, with 14 bases between the two ends. The CDR3 extends over 15 amino acids. Germline V gene sequence: CDR1 GTSNPN, CDR2 SVGIG (reference sequence). This chain's CDR3 is CAWSVAEAGAGELFF. CDR3 nucleotide sequence: TGTGCCTGGAGTGTAGCGGAGGCGGGCGCCGGGGAGCTGTTTTTT.